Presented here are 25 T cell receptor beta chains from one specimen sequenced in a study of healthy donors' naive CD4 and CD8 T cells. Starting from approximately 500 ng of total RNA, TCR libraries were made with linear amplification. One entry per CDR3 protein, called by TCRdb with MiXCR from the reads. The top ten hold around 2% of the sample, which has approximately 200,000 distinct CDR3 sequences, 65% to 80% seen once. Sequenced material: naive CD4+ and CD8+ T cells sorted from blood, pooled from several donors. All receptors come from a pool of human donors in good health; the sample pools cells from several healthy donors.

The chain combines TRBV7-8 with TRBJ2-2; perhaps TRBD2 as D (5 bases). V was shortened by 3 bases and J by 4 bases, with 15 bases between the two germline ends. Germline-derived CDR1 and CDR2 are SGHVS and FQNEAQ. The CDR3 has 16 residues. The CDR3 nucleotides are TGTGCCAGCAGCTTCCTGGGGAAGCGGAGCACCGGGGAGCTGTTTTTT. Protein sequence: CASSFLGKRSTGELFF. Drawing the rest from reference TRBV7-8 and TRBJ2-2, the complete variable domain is GAGVSQSPRYKVAKRGQDVALRCDPISGHVSLFWYQQALGQGPEFLTYFQNEAQLDKSGLPSDRFFAERPEGSVSTLKIQRTQQEDSAVYLCASSFLGKRSTGELFFGEGSRLTVL.

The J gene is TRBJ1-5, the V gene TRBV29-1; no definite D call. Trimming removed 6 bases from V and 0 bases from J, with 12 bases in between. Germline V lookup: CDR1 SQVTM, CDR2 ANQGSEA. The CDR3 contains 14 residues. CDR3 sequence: CSVREGNSNQPQHF. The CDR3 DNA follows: TGCAGCGTGCGGGAAGGGAATAGCAATCAGCCCCAGCATTTT.

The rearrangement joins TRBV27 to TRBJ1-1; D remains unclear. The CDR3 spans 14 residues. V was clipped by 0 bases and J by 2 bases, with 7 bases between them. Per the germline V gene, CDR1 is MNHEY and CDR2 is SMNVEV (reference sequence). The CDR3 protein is CASSLSTVNTEAFF. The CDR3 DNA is TGTGCCAGCAGTTTATCGACGGTCAACACTGAAGCTTTCTTT.

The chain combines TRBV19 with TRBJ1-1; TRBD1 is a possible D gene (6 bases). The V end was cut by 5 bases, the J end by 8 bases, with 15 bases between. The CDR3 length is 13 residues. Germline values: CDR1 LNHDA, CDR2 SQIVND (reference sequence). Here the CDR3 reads CASSAGGNLEAFF. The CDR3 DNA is TGTGCCAGTAGTGCTGGGGGCAACCTCGAAGCTTTCTTT.

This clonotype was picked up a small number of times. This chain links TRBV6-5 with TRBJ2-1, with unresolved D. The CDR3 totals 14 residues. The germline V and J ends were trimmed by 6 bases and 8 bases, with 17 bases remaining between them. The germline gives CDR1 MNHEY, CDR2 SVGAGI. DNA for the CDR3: TGTGCCAGCAGCCGAACCCTATACGGCGATGAGCAGTTCTTC. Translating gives CASSRTLYGDEQFF.

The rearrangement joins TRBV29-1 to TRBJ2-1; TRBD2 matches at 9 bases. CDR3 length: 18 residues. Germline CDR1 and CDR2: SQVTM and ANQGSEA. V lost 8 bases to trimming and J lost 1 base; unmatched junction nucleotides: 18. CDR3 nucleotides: TGCAGCATTGTTGGGTTAGCGGGAGTAGCGGTGTCCTACAATGAGCAGTTCTTC. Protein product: CSIVGLAGVAVSYNEQFF.

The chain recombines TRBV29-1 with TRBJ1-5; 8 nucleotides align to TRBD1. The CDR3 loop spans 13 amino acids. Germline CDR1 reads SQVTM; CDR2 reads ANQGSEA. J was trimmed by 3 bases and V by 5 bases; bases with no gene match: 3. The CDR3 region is CSVTTGDNQPQHF. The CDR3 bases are TGCAGCGTTACGACAGGGGACAATCAGCCCCAGCATTTT. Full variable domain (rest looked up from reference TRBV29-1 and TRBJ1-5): SAVISQKPSRDICQRGTSLTIQCQVDSQVTMMFWYRQQPGQSLTLIATANQGSEATYESGFVIDKFPISRPNLTFSTLTVSNMSPEDSSIYLCSVTTGDNQPQHFGDGTRLSIL.

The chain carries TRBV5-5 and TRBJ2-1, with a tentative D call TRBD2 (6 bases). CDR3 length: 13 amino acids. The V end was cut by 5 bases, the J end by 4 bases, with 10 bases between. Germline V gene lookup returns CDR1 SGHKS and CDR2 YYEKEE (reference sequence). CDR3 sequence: CASSFREYNEQFF. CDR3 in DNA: TGTGCCAGCAGTTTTCGGGAGTACAATGAGCAGTTCTTC.

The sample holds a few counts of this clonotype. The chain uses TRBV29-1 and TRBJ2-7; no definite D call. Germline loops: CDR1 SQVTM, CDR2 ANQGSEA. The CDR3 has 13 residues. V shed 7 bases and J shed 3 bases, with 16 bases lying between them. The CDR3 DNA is TGCAGCGCCCACGGGCAGGCGGACTACGAGCAGTACTTC. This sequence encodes CSAHGQADYEQYF.

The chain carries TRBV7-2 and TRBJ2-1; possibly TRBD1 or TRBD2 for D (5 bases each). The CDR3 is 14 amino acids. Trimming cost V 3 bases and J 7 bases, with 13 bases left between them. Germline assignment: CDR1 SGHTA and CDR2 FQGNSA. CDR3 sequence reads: CASSFRTGRNEQFF. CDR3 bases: TGTGCCAGCAGCTTCAGGACGGGGCGTAATGAGCAGTTCTTC.

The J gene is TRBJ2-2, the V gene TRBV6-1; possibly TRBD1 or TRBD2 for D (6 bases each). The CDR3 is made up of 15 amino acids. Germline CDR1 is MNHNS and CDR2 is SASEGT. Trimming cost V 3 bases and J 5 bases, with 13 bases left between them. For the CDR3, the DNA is TGTGCCAGCAGTGAGGTCCAGGGGAGGACCGGGGAGCTGTTTTTT. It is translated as CASSEVQGRTGELFF.

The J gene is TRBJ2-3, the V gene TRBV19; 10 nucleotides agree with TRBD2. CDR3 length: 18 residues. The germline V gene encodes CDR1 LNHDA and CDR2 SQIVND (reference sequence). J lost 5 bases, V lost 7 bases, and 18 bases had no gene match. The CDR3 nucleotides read TGTGCCAGTACCCCGGCTACGACCCGACTAGCGGGTGGAGATACGCAGTATTTT. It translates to CASTPATTRLAGGDTQYF.

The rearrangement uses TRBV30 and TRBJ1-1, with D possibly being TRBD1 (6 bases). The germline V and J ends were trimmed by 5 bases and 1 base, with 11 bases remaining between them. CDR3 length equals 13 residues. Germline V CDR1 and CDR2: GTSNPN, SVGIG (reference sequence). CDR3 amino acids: CAWLGQKNTEAFF. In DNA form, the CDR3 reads TGTGCCTGGCTGGGACAAAAGAACACTGAAGCTTTCTTT.

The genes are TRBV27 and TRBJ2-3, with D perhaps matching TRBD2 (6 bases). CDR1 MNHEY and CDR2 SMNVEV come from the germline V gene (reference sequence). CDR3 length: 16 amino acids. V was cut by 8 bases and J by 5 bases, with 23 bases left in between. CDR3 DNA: TGTGCCAGCTGCGCGGAGGGGCTACTATACGGAGATACGCAGTATTTT. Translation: CASCAEGLLYGDTQYF.

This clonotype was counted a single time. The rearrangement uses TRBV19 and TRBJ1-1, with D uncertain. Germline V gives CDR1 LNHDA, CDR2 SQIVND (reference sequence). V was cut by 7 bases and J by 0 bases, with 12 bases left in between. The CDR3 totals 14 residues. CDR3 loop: CASIQQHMNTEAFF. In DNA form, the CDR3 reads TGTGCCAGTATCCAACAGCACATGAACACTGAAGCTTTCTTT.

CDR3 amino acids: CASRMDEETQYF. The DNA of the CDR3 is TGTGCCAGCAGGATGGATGAAGAGACCCAGTACTTC. The genes are TRBV2 and TRBJ2-5; D not resolved. The CDR3 has 12 amino acids. CDR1 and CDR2 (germline): SNHLY, FYNNEI. Deletions cut 6 bases from V and 3 bases from J, with 8 bases between.

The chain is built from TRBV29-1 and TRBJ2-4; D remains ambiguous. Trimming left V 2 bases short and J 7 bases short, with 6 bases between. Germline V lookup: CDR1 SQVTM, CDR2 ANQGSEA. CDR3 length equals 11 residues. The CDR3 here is CSVELGNIQYF. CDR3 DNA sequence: TGCAGCGTTGAACTCGGGAACATTCAGTACTTC.

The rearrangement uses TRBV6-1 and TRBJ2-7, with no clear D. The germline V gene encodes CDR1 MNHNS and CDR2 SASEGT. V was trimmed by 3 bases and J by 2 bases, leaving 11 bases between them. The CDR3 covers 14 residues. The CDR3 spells CASSEQEITYEQYF. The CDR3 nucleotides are TGTGCCAGCAGTGAGCAGGAGATAACCTACGAGCAGTACTTC.

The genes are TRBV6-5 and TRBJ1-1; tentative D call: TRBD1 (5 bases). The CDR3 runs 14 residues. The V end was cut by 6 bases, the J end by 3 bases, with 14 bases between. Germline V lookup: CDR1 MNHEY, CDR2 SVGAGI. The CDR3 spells CASSPPGTDTEAFF. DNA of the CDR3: TGTGCCAGCAGCCCACCAGGGACTGACACTGAAGCTTTCTTT.

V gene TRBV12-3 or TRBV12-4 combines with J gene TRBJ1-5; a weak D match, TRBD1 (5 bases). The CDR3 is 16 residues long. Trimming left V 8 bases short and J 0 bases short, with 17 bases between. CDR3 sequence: CASRKGPPYSNQPQHF. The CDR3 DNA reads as TGTGCCAGCCGAAAGGGGCCTCCGTATAGCAATCAGCCCCAGCATTTT.

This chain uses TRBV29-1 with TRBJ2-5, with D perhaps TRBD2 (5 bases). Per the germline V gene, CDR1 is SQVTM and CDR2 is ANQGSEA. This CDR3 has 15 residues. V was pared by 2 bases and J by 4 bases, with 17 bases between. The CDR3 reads CSVENPGASSETQYF. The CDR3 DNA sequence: TGCAGCGTTGAAAACCCCGGAGCTAGCTCAGAGACCCAGTACTTC.

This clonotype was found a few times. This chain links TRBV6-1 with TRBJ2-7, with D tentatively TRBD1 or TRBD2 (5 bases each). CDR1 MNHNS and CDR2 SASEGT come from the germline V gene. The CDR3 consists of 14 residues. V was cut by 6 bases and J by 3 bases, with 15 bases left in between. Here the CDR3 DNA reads TGTGCCAGCAGCCGGGACCTTCCCAACTACGAGCAGTACTTC. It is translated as CASSRDLPNYEQYF.

The CDR3 spells CASSSGQGFLETQYF. DNA for the CDR3: TGTGCCAGCAGTTCAGGACAGGGATTTTTGGAGACCCAGTACTTC. This chain uses TRBV6-6 with TRBJ2-5; 8 positions match TRBD1. There are 15 residues in the CDR3. In germline, CDR1 is MNHNY, CDR2 SVGAGI (reference sequence). V dropped 4 bases and J dropped 5; count of bases not matched to a gene: 9.

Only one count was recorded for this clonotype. The CDR3 DNA reads TGCAGCGCAACCTCCCGGAGGAAAGCTTTCTTT. This encodes CSATSRRKAFF. The chain couples TRBV29-1 to TRBJ1-1, with no clear D. Trimming took 7 bases from V and 9 from J, leaving 15 bases between them. The CDR3 is made up of 11 amino acids. Germline CDR1 reads SQVTM; CDR2 reads ANQGSEA.

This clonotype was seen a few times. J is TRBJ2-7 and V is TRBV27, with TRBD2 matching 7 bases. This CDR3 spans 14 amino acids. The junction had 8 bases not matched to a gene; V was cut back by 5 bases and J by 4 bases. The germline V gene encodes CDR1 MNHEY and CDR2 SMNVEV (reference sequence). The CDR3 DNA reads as TGTGCCAGCAGTCCTGGGAGGGGAGTTTACGAGCAGTACTTC. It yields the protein CASSPGRGVYEQYF.